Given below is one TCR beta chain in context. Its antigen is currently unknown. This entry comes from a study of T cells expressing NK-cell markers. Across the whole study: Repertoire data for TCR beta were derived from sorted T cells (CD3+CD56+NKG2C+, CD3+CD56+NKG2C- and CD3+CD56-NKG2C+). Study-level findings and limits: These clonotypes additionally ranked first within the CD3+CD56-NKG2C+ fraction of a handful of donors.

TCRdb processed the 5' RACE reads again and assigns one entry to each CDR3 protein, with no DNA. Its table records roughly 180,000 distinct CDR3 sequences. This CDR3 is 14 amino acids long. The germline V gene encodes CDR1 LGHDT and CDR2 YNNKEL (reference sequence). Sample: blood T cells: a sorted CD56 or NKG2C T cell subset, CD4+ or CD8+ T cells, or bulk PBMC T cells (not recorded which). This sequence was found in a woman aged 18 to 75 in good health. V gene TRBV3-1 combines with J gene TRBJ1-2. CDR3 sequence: CASSQDRRDYGYTF. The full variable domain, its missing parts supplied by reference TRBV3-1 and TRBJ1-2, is DTAVSQTPKYLVTQMGNDKSIKCEQNLGHDTMYWYKQDSKKFLKIMFSYNNKELIINETVPNRFSPKSPDKAHLNLHINSLELGDSAVYFCASSQDRRDYGYTFGSGTRLTVV.